This T cell receptor beta chain came from a study of T cell responses to AZD1222 COVID-19 vaccine. Study-wide results and limits: Reportedly, close to half of spike-specific TCRs are directed against unmutated variant regions.

This table comes from immunoSEQ multiplex PCR, and its TCRdb copy is limited to in-frame clones, with some not included. The top ten clones hold 3.6% of a sample with under 200,000 clones, roughly 92% of them seen once. Germline assignment: CDR1 SGHNT and CDR2 YENEEA. The CDR3 totals 13 residues. V was clipped by 0 bases and J by 2 bases, with 3 bases between them. About this clone itself: What it binds is not known.

Sequencing used peripheral blood, obtained 28 days after the second dose of the MenACWY control vaccine. The TCR was taken from an adult who received the MenACWY meningococcal vaccine as a control. V and J are TRBV11-3 and TRBJ2-3, with D unresolved. In DNA form, the CDR3 reads TGTGCCAGCAGCTTAGATTTCACAGATACGCAGTATTTT. Translating it yields CASSLDFTDTQYF. The whole variable domain, remainder taken from reference TRBV11-3 and TRBJ2-3, is EAGVVQSPRYKIIEKKQPVAFWCNPISGHNTLYWYLQNLGQGPELLIRYENEEAVDDSQLPKDRFSAERLKGVDSTLKIQPAELGDSAVYLCASSLDFTDTQYFGPGTRLTVL.